Each of the 30 T cell receptor beta chains below was sequenced from the same sample in a study of control samples from healthy donors and cancer patients. Clones were read by immunoSEQ multiplex PCR, and TCRdb kept only the in-frame ones, dropping some. The sample carries under 200,000 clones, around nine tenths recorded once. Sample: blood. All receptors derive from a woman aged 25 to 39 in good health.

The chain joins TRBV7-9 to TRBJ2-6; possible D gene TRBD2, 6 bases. In germline, CDR1 is SEHNR, CDR2 FQNEAQ (reference sequence). V lost 1 base to trimming and J lost 0 bases, with 10 bases between them. The CDR3 extends over 17 amino acids. DNA for the CDR3: TGTGCCAGCAGCTTAGGAGGGGACTTCTCTGGGGCCAACGTCCTGACTTTC. Encoded protein: CASSLGGDFSGANVLTF.

This clone is a singleton in its sample. The V and J genes are TRBV28 and TRBJ1-6; 8 bases line up with TRBD1. With V trimmed by 5 bases and J by 7 bases, 4 bases remained unmatched. The CDR3 loop spans 14 amino acids. Per the germline V gene, CDR1 is MDHEN and CDR2 is SYDVKM. The CDR3 nucleotides read TGTGCCAGCAGTCAGACAGGGGACAATTCACCCCTCCACTTT. It specifies CASSQTGDNSPLHF.

The J gene is TRBJ2-7, the V gene TRBV6-5; D may be TRBD1 (5 bases). The V gene's germline CDR1 is MNHEY and CDR2 SVGAGI. Trimming shortened V by 6 bases and J by 2 bases, and 14 bases separated the two germline ends. The CDR3 is made up of 14 amino acids. For the CDR3, the DNA is TGTGCCAGCAGCTACGACAGCTTCCCCTACGAGCAGTACTTC. It is translated as CASSYDSFPYEQYF.

Here the CDR3 reads CASSPHLSYEQYF. The CDR3 DNA sequence: TGTGCCAGCAGTCCGCACCTATCCTACGAGCAGTACTTC. The J gene is TRBJ2-7, the V gene TRBV6-6, with D unclear. The CDR3 totals 13 residues. In germline, CDR1 is MNHNY, CDR2 SVGAGI (reference sequence). The V gene lost 5 bases and the J gene lost 1 base, with 9 bases spanning the gap.

The chain links TRBV6-4 to TRBJ2-6; 8 bases agree with TRBD1. The V gene end was trimmed by 6 bases and the J gene end by 2 bases; junction bases not matched to a gene: 6. The CDR3 loop spans 16 amino acids. Germline V gene sequence: CDR1 MRHNA, CDR2 SNTAGT. CDR3 sequence: CASSPDRVTGANVLTF. Written as DNA, the CDR3 is TGTGCCAGCAGCCCGGACAGGGTGACTGGGGCCAACGTCCTGACTTTC.

The chain carries TRBV7-8 and TRBJ2-1; a possible D gene is TRBD1 (6 bases). CDR1 SGHVS and CDR2 FQNEAQ come from the germline V gene. This CDR3 region has 17 residues. The ends were cut back, 1 base at V and 1 base at J, with 14 bases in the middle. CDR3: CASSLVNPGASYNEQFF. CDR3 DNA sequence: TGTGCCAGCAGCTTAGTTAACCCAGGGGCGTCCTACAATGAGCAGTTCTTC.

This clone was detected only once. The rearrangement joins TRBV14 to TRBJ1-1, with D possibly TRBD1 on 5 matching bases. This CDR3 spans 16 amino acids. Trimming pared 2 bases from V and 4 bases from J, leaving 17 bases between. CDR1 and CDR2 (germline): SGHDN, FVKESK. The CDR3 region has the DNA TGTGCCAGCAGCCAACACCGGCGGGGGTGGGGCACTGAAGCTTTCTTT. Amino acids: CASSQHRRGWGTEAFF.

This chain connects TRBV24-1 to TRBJ2-7; the D is unclear. The germline CDR1 and CDR2 sequences are KGHDR and SFDVKD. The V end lost 8 bases, the J end lost 0 bases, and 4 bases lay between the germline ends. This CDR3 comprises 11 residues. DNA of the CDR3: TGTGCCACCATTCACTCCTACGAGCAGTACGTC. This sequence encodes CATIHSYEQYV.

The chain employs TRBV7-9 and TRBJ1-3; D is ambiguous. The germline V gene encodes CDR1 SEHNR and CDR2 FQNEAQ (reference sequence). The germline V and J ends were trimmed by 3 bases and 0 bases, with 9 bases remaining between them. The CDR3 spans 15 residues. This CDR3 reads CASSLTQISGNTIYF. Written as DNA, the CDR3 is TGTGCCAGCAGCTTGACACAGATCTCTGGAAACACCATATATTTT.

Concerning this clone: Mismatch with germline at one junction end may stem from a read error. The chain is built from TRBV20-1 and TRBJ1-2, with D unresolved. The CDR3 is 9 amino acids. CDR1 DFQATT and CDR2 SNEGSKA come from the germline V gene (reference sequence). The chain's CDR3 is CSARAEVLF. DNA of the CDR3: TGCAGTGCTAGAGCTGAGGTGTTGTTC.

Comment on this clone: Other DNA sequences of this sample code for an identical CDR3. The V and J genes are TRBV3-1 (or the pseudogene TRBV3-2) and TRBJ2-7; TRBD2 matches at 7 bases. Trimming removed 3 bases from V and 2 bases from J; junction bases left unmatched: 1. CDR1 is LGHDT, CDR2 YNNKEL, per germline (reference sequence). The CDR3 has 13 amino acids. CDR3 nucleotide sequence: TGTGCCAGCAGCCACGCGGGGGCCTACGAGCAGTACTTC. Protein sequence: CASSHAGAYEQYF.

CDR3 sequence: CASSSRGVALYEQYF. CDR3 DNA sequence: TGTGCCAGCAGCTCCCGCGGGGTAGCGCTCTACGAGCAGTACTTC. This rearrangement joins TRBV5-5 to TRBJ2-7; weak D call: TRBD2 (6 bases). CDR1 and CDR2 (germline): SGHKS, YYEKEE (reference sequence). CDR3 length equals 15 residues. Deletions cut 3 bases from V and 3 bases from J, with 16 bases between.

CDR3 loop: CASSPRGGPNQPQHF. The CDR3 bases are TGCGCCAGCAGCCCCCGGGGGGGCCCTAATCAGCCCCAGCATTTT. This chain connects TRBV4-1 to TRBJ1-5; possible D gene TRBD1, 6 bases. V dropped 4 bases and J dropped 4 bases, with 14 bases sitting between them. Germline V gives CDR1 MGHRA, CDR2 YSYEKL. CDR3 length: 15 residues.

The CDR3 sequence is CSVEDLWRPRDRGSNSPLHF. The CDR3 DNA reads TGCAGCGTTGAAGACCTCTGGAGGCCCCGGGACAGGGGGTCCAATTCACCCCTCCACTTT. The J gene is TRBJ1-6, the V gene TRBV29-1; 11 positions agree with TRBD1. V lost 0 bases to trimming and J lost 7 bases; unmatched junction nucleotides: 17. The CDR3 is 20 residues long. Germline CDR1 and CDR2: SQVTM and ANQGSEA.

The J gene is TRBJ2-1, the V gene TRBV13; TRBD2 matches at 8 bases. The V gene end was trimmed by 4 bases and the J gene end by 4 bases; junction bases not matched to a gene: 9. Germline CDR1 is PRHDT and CDR2 is FYEKMQ (reference sequence). The CDR3 has 16 amino acids. CDR3: CASSSGTSQIYNEQFF. CDR3 in DNA: TGTGCCAGCAGCTCCGGGACTAGTCAAATTTACAATGAGCAGTTCTTC.

This sequence joins TRBV10-3 and TRBJ2-7; TRBD2 matches at 11 bases. The germline CDR1 and CDR2 sequences are ENHRY and SYGVKD. The V gene end was trimmed by 0 bases and the J gene end by 4 bases; junction bases not matched to a gene: 2. The CDR3 consists of 15 residues. CDR3 DNA: TGTGCCATCAGTGAGTCAACTAGCGGGAGTTACGAGCAGTACTTC. The encoded protein is CAISESTSGSYEQYF.

The V and J genes are TRBV13 and TRBJ1-1; unclear D gene. The V end was cut by 11 bases, the J end by 5 bases, with 15 bases between. The germline gives CDR1 PRHDT, CDR2 FYEKMQ (reference sequence). The CDR3 has 12 amino acids. For the CDR3, the DNA is TGTGCCTTTAACACCGGTCGGACTGAAGCTTTCTTT. Protein sequence: CAFNTGRTEAFF.

The genes are TRBV23-1 and TRBJ1-6, with D hard to call. TRBV23-1 counts as an open reading frame of uncertain function. The CDR3 contains 16 residues. Trimming removed 0 bases from V and 4 bases from J, with 10 bases in between. As DNA, the CDR3 is TGCGCCAGCAGTCAATCGCACAGTGGGTATAATTCACCCCTCCACTTT. It translates to CASSQSHSGYNSPLHF.

The chain carries TRBV10-1 and TRBJ2-5; D unclear. There are 13 residues in the CDR3. V was clipped by 5 bases and J by 0 bases, with 7 bases between them. Germline values: CDR1 WNHNN, CDR2 SYGVQD (reference sequence). This CDR3 is CASSPMDQETQYF. Written as DNA, the CDR3 is TGCGCCAGCAGTCCGATGGACCAAGAGACCCAGTACTTC.

This chain links TRBV27 with TRBJ1-6; tentatively, D is TRBD1 (5 bases). The CDR3 has 15 amino acids. Germline-derived CDR1 and CDR2 are MNHEY and SMNVEV (reference sequence). Trimming took off 3 bases at V and 7 bases at J, with 13 bases between the two ends. The CDR3: CASSLARVGNSPLHF. CDR3 DNA: TGTGCCAGCAGTTTGGCCAGGGTGGGAAATTCACCCCTCCACTTT.

The chain employs TRBV10-2 and TRBJ2-7; D is perhaps TRBD2 (6 bases). The germline V gene encodes CDR1 WSHSY and CDR2 SAAADI. CDR3 size: 13 residues. V lost 5 bases to trimming and J lost 3 bases, with 11 bases between them. The CDR3 is CASSHSGVYEQYV. The CDR3, as DNA: TGCGCCAGCAGTCACTCGGGGGTCTACGAGCAGTACGTC.

CDR3 DNA: TGTGCCAGCTCACCAGGGACTAGCAATCAGCCCCAGCATTTT. Translated: CASSPGTSNQPQHF. The chain combines TRBV18 with TRBJ1-5; perhaps TRBD1 as D (5 bases). Trimming cost V 2 bases and J 0 bases, with 5 bases left between them. Germline CDR1 reads KGHSH; CDR2 reads LQKENI. The CDR3 totals 14 residues.

V gene TRBV5-4 combines with J gene TRBJ1-6, with D hard to call. There are 17 residues in the CDR3. CDR1 and CDR2 (germline): SGHNT, YYREEE (reference sequence). V lost 1 base and J lost 8, with 19 bases in between. The CDR3 spells CASSLSSPGRVDSPLHF. The CDR3 DNA reads as TGTGCCAGCAGCTTGTCAAGTCCCGGACGGGTAGATTCACCCCTCCACTTT.

V is TRBV29-1 and J is TRBJ2-2, with TRBD1 identical over 9 bases. Per the germline V gene, CDR1 is SQVTM and CDR2 is ANQGSEA. The trim removed 6 bases at V and 6 bases at J, leaving 8 bases unmatched. The CDR3 length is 14 residues. Written as DNA, the CDR3 is TGCAGCGTGTCGGGACAGGGAATTTCCGGGGAGCTGTTTTTT. This sequence encodes CSVSGQGISGELFF.

The CDR3 coding sequence is TGTGCCAGCAGTACGTCCCTAGGGGCCGATACGCAGTATTTT. Translation gives CASSTSLGADTQYF. The gene calls are TRBV27 and TRBJ2-3; D possibly corresponds to TRBD1 (5 bases). Germline V gives CDR1 MNHEY, CDR2 SMNVEV (reference sequence). V was pared by 5 bases and J by 6 bases, with 15 bases between. The CDR3 spans 14 residues.

The rearrangement uses TRBV6-5 and TRBJ2-5, with 7 bases that match TRBD1. V dropped 6 bases and J dropped 5; count of bases not matched to a gene: 12. Germline CDR1 MNHEY, CDR2 SVGAGI. The CDR3 extends over 15 amino acids. The DNA of the CDR3 is TGTGCCAGCAGCCCGGCCGGGGTCAGGGGGGAGACCCAGTACTTC. Translation gives CASSPAGVRGETQYF.

The V call is TRBV5-1, the J call TRBJ2-5; 8 nucleotides align to TRBD1. CDR3 length: 17 residues. The ends lost 0 bases at V and 4 bases at J; junction bases unmatched: 11. The germline V gene has CDR1 SGHRS and CDR2 YFSETQ. The CDR3 DNA sequence: TGCGCCAGCAGCTTGGGGGCCCAGACAGGGGCCGGAGAGACCCAGTACTTC. Translation: CASSLGAQTGAGETQYF.

The rearrangement joins TRBV5-1 to TRBJ2-2; D could derive from TRBD1 or TRBD2 (6 bases each). V lost 3 bases to trimming and J lost 4 bases, with 16 bases between them. Per germline, CDR1 SGHRS and CDR2 YFSETQ. The CDR3 is made up of 16 amino acids. CDR3 in DNA: TGCGCCAGCAGCTCTAACAGGGACTGGGTCACCGGGGAGCTGTTTTTT. It is translated as CASSSNRDWVTGELFF.

The chain combines TRBV7-2 with TRBJ2-7, with a weak D call TRBD2 (5 bases). Germline values: CDR1 SGHTA, CDR2 FQGNSA. Trimming removed 5 bases at V and 3 bases at J, with 14 bases between. This CDR3 region has 14 residues. The CDR3 is CASSPADSNYEQYF. CDR3 nucleotide sequence: TGTGCCAGCAGCCCCGCGGACTCAAACTACGAGCAGTACTTC.

The chain has TRBV7-9 and TRBJ1-1, with a tentative D call TRBD1 (5 bases). V lost 5 bases and J lost 4, with 11 bases in between. Germline V gene lookup returns CDR1 SEHNR and CDR2 FQNEAQ (reference sequence). There are 13 residues in the CDR3. CDR3 sequence (DNA): TGTGCCAGCAGCGCGGGGGGGAGCACTGAAGCTTTCTTT. Translation gives CASSAGGSTEAFF.